Listed here is a single T cell receptor beta chain. The clone's antigen remains unknown. Base qualities are missing; no much larger clone stands one base away. The cohort comprised hundreds of healthy bone marrow donors. All cohort members were sampled while nominally healthy, although unrecorded immune exposures were likely present. The donor tested CMV seropositive, placing the donor among the 250 to 300 seropositive members of the cohort. Each donor provided a peripheral blood sample, and peripheral blood mononuclear cells were used for TCR beta sequencing. Genomic DNA extraction from the blood cell samples was performed with the Qiagen DNeasy Blood Extraction Kit. Receptors were amplified or captured by the immunoSEQ multiplex PCR assay. For the multiplex PCR, a mixture combining 60 forward primers for TCR Vbeta segments and 13 reverse primers for TCR Jbeta segments was used. The CDR3 region of rearranged TCR beta genes was amplified from genomic DNA by a multiplex PCR assay. The Illumina HiSeq System was used to sequence the amplified TCR beta libraries as 87-base-pair reads. The original methods were these. In a later analysis, approximately 74 million unique TCR beta chains were counted across the 500 to 700 repertoires, and about 9.9 million of these chains were shared by at least two donors. A nearest-neighbor algorithm error-corrected the raw reads and collapsed the reads into unique sequences, merging closely related sequences to remove PCR and sequencing errors. CDR3 sequences were aligned to IMGT reference sequences to assign V, D and J gene segments. For a sequence to be retained, a match of at least six nucleotides to both a V gene segment and a J gene segment was required. Rearrangements were called productive when the CDR3 lacked stop codons and stayed in frame with V and J; all others were non-productive. CDR3 was defined according to IMGT convention as the region running from the second conserved V-encoded cysteine to the conserved J-encoded phenylalanine. Sequences without an unambiguous match to a single V gene segment were excluded from the earlier analysis of 587 of the donors. An earlier analysis of a few hundred of the donors classified V segments as functional when productive rearrangements were above 56.7% and as segregating when the standard deviation between donors was above 5%. To diagnose cytomegalovirus status from the catalog of TCR beta chain sequences, a statistical classification framework was built. In a later analysis, TCR nucleotide sequences were compared against IMGT/GENE-DB human TR gene sequences so that V and J genes could be assigned. The TCRdist pipeline was used in a later analysis to assign CDR3 sequences and most-parsimonious VDJ recombination scenarios. In a later analysis, each TCR beta chain was defined by its CDR3 amino acid sequence together with its V-gene family, and reads lacking a unique V-gene family were excluded. To address suspected cross-contamination and a sequencing artifact, a later analysis removed approximately 600 highly shared, low-generation-probability nucleotide sequences. A later analysis calculated a clonal expansion index for each public chain from normalized within-repertoire ranks of inferred template counts. Generation probabilities in a later analysis came from a VDJ recombination model fitted to out-of-frame rearrangements, and those results were checked against IGoR. In a later analysis, TCR-TCR, TCR-HLA and TCR-CMV co-occurrence was scored with hypergeometric tests, and a repertoire-size bias correction was applied to TCR pairs. In a later analysis, false discovery rates were estimated by permuting HLA or CMV assignments 20 times. In a later analysis, co-occurring TCRs were grouped using DBSCAN, and TCRdist sequence similarity was added for clustering within HLA-allele-positive subsets. Repertoires with fewer than 30,000 or more than 120,000 public chains were left out of co-occurrence clustering, as were a few repertoires with anomalous nucleotide sharing. The clones in this table, taken by TCRdb from immuneACCESS, are in-frame only. Not every clone is retained; where verified, under half of the shortfall comes from an unresolved V gene, and the cause of the rest is unknown. Clone size and the V and J calls come from that table; the DNA yielded D and trimming. In this sample the table shows about 96,000 clones, approximately 72% of which occur a single time. The top ten clones comprise 2.5% to 3.5% of the sample.

This sample was included in a study of cytomegalovirus exposure and HLA in healthy donors (dated by TCRdb to 2015 to 2018). For context, the study as a whole: An earlier analysis of 587 of the donors reported 276 Gb of sequence data and 117 million unique TCR beta sequences obtained from some 200 million T cells. An early release that covered more than 550 HLA-typed donors contained about 300 gigabases of sequencing data and 65 million to 100 million unique TCR sequences. Among the roughly 410 genotyped donors, around 81% belonged to the genetic ancestry cluster associated with self-reported Caucasian donors. The study aimed to test whether cataloging public T cell receptors could reveal signatures of past pathogen exposure. Using immunosequencing, the study profiled T cell repertoires from approximately 700 subjects and related those repertoires to cytomegalovirus serostatus. In addition to the first cohort of roughly 670 subjects, a separate validation cohort of under 150 different subjects was used. High-throughput TCR immunosequencing, statistical association of individual TCRs with disease status, and machine learning were combined to predict cytomegalovirus infection status. A later analysis re-analyzed previously published TCR beta repertoires from about 600 donors and added high-resolution HLA genotyping to study TCR occurrence patterns. In the later analysis, no new phenotypic data were used to find candidate immune exposures; instead, reliance was placed on TCR beta sequences and their occurrence across donors. An earlier analysis of 500 to 650 of the donors applied high-throughput TCR beta sequencing to assess whether each TCR beta V gene segment acted as functional or pseudogenic. Donor age, sex, ethnicity and CMV serostatus were compiled alongside the repertoire data. A later genetic analysis took genome-wide SNP genotypes for about 55% of the 666 donors and used that subset as a discovery cohort. Every repertoire in the discovery cohort had been generated on one and the same sequencing platform. Both class I and class II loci were covered by HLA typing, at four-digit resolution. The number of donors typed differed by locus, with roughly 620-630 for A, B, C, DRB1 and DQB1, approximately 500 for DQA1, 600 to 610 for DPA1, and around 460 for DPB1. Roughly 5 DR-DQ haplotypes were handled as single units for association and clustering, since linkage in the cohort was strong. Among some 400 genotyped donors of the cohort, an average of approximately 220,000 unique TCR beta nucleotide sequences was sequenced per donor, of which approximately 18% were non-productive. Here is what the overall study found, with its caveats: A later analysis associated 16,951 TCR beta sequences with specific HLA alleles at a false discovery rate of 0.05. The 87-base-pair reads could not distinguish some IMGT-functional V segments, including TRBV6-2 and TRBV6-3, so those segments were excluded. The study listed 150 to 200 TCR beta chains as associated with cytomegalovirus. Cytomegalovirus status was reported to be diagnosed by the classifier with high specificity and sensitivity in both the original and validation cohorts. HLA typing was unavailable for some donors at each locus, so association tests used only the typed subset. Presence/absence analyses assumed roughly uniform sequencing depth across donors, an assumption that may not hold. A further reported finding was that TCR beta sequences accurately predicted the HLA-A and HLA-B alleles for most subjects in the first cohort. A later analysis found that HLA-associated TCR beta chains were more clonally expanded and had lower generation probabilities than equally common non-associated chains. When HLA alleles, especially DR and DQ, strongly co-occurred, TCR associations were difficult to assign to individual alleles. According to a later genetic analysis, donors in an Asian-associated ancestry cluster had fewer N-insertions in productive TCRs than the roughly 700-donor mean. V-gene and J-gene trimming of TCR beta chains was associated with a missense DCLRE1C variant in a later genetic analysis, and the association was replicated in an independent cohort. This cohort had only TCR beta chains sequenced, and the lack of alpha or paired-chain data limited which features could be detected. In a later analysis, the rate of TCR association differed among HLA loci, with DRB1 alleles having the most associated TCRs and HLA-C alleles having the fewest. According to the authors, the approach could potentially be generalized to other disease states and immunological phenotypes. In vitro tests confirmed that a few of the cytomegalovirus-associated TCR beta chains recognize cytomegalovirus antigens. The sequencing pipeline was judged likely to have produced a cluster of highly shared sequence variants as a technical artifact. According to a later analysis, parvovirus B19, influenza, CMV and Epstein-Barr virus appeared linked to several top co-occurrence clusters. While some public TCRs were present in many individuals, most TCR sequences turned up only very rarely across donors. An earlier analysis of 450 to 750 of the donors showed that most TCR beta V segments appeared in productive rearrangements either about 90% or about 30% of the time, which broadly matched IMGT annotations. Because counts were too low, about 18 rarely observed V segments, including chromosome 9 orphons, were excluded from the earlier analysis of fewer than 650 of the donors. According to a later analysis, most CMV-associated TCR beta chains appeared to be HLA-restricted, and the HLA associations seemed to be driven largely by CMV exposure. Immune exposure information for the cohort was limited to CMV serostatus. Correlated functional status among segregating V segments might reflect linkage disequilibrium, but an unknown experimental factor could not be ruled out.

CDR3 length: 13 amino acids, cysteine to phenylalanine. The retained sequence is limited to the CDR3, 39 bases, with the frame set at the first base. Taken from the germline V gene (reference sequence), the CDR1 and CDR2 loops are GTSNPN and SVGIG. This TCR derives from a female donor in good health and CMV-seropositive. Here the chain combines TRBV30 and TRBJ2-5, with the D segment identity uncertain. The J call may be wrong; the DNA end is better matched by TRBJ2-7. The sequenced material came from PBMCs. The CDR3 corresponds to CAWSVKSPNEQYF. At the DNA level, the sequence is TGTGCCTGGAGTGTAAAGTCCCCCAACGAGCAGTACTTC.